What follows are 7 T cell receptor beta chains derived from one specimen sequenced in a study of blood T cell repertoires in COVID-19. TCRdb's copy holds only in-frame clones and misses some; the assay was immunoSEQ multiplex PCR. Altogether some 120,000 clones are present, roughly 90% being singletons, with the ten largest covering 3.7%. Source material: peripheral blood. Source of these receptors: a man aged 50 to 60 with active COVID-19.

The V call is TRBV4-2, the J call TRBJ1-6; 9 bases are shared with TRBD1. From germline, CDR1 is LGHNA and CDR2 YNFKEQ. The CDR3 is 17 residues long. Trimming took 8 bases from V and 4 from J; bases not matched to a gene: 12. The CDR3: CASSEGQGFSYNSPLHF. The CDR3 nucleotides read TGTGCCAGCTCAGAGGGACAGGGATTTTCTTATAATTCACCCCTCCACTTT.

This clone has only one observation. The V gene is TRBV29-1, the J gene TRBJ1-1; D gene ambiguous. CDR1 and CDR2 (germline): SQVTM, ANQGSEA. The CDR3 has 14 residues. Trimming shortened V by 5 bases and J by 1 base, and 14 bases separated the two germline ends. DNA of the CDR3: TGCAGCGTTACACTCTCGACGGGGAACACTGAAGCTTTCTTT. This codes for CSVTLSTGNTEAFF.

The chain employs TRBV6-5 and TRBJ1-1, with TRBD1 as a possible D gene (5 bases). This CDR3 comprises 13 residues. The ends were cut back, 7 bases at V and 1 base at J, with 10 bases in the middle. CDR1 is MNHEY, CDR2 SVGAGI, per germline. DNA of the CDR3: TGTGCCAGCAAAGAGACAGCGAACACTGAAGCTTTCTTT. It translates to CASKETANTEAFF.

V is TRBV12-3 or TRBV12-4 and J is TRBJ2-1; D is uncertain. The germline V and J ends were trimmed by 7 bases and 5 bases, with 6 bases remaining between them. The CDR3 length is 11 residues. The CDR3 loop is CASTGHNEQFF. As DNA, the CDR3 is TGTGCCAGCACTGGCCACAATGAGCAGTTCTTC.

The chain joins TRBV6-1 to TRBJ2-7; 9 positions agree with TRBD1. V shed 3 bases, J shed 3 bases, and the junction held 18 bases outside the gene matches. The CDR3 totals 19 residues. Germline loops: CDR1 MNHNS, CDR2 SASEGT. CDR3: CASSDPTGGSPGSLYEQYV. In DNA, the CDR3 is TGTGCCAGCAGTGACCCTACAGGGGGCTCCCCTGGTAGTCTCTACGAGCAGTACGTC.

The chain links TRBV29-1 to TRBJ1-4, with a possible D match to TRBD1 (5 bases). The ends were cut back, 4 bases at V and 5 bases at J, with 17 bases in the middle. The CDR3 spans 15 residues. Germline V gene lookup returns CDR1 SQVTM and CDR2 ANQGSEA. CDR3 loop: CSVVQGAGKNEKLFF. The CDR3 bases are TGCAGCGTTGTGCAAGGGGCAGGCAAGAATGAAAAACTGTTTTTT. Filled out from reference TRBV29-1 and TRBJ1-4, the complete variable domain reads SAVISQKPSRDICQRGTSLTIQCQVDSQVTMMFWYRQQPGQSLTLIATANQGSEATYESGFVIDKFPISRPNLTFSTLTVSNMSPEDSSIYLCSVVQGAGKNEKLFFGSGTQLSVL.

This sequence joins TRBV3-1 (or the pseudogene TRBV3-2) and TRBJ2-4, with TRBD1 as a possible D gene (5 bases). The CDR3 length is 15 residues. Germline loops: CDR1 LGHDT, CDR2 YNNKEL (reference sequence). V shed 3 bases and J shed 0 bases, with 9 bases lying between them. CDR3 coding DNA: TGTGCCAGCAGCCACTCGACAGAAGCCAAAAACATTCAGTACTTC. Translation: CASSHSTEAKNIQYF.